This T cell receptor (beta chain) was captured by sequencing in a study of T cells in tuberculosis. General study results and limits: GMM-specific TCRs were nearer to active tuberculosis alpha repertoires, suggesting expansion.

TCRdb keeps only in-frame clones here, not all; method: immunoSEQ multiplex PCR. Of about 45,000 clones in the sample, 90% to 95% were seen once. Adolescents were screened for latent TB by skin test and IGRA. Trimming removed 11 bases from V and 0 bases from J; junction bases left unmatched: 11. Germline V gene lookup returns CDR1 ENHRY and CDR2 SYGVKD. The CDR3 runs 15 residues. On this clone itself: Its cognate antigen is unknown.

The source material was PBMCs. The sequence derives from a donor between 10 and 35 years old with latent tuberculosis or without tuberculosis infection. Some clones in this sample may be carry-over from other donors' samples. The chain joins TRBV10-3 to TRBJ2-3; 7 nucleotides align to TRBD2. Here the CDR3 reads CASNEAGLSTDTQYF. DNA of the CDR3: TGTGCCTCCAACGAAGCGGGATTGAGCACAGATACGCAGTATTTT.